Each of the 30 T cell receptor beta chains below was sequenced from the same sample in a study of blood T cell repertoires in COVID-19. Using immunoSEQ multiplex PCR, the repertoire was profiled, and TCRdb retains in-frame clones only, with some absent. The table has approximately 340,000 clones, about 89% seen once. The specimen sequenced was PBMCs or T cells enriched from blood (not recorded which). These TCRs come from a woman in her thirties or forties who had been exposed to COVID-19.

The chain is built from TRBV5-1 and TRBJ2-1, with 10 bases fitting TRBD2. The CDR3 length is 17 residues. Germline CDR1 SGHRS, CDR2 YFSETQ. V gave up 0 bases and J gave up 7 bases; unmatched junction bases: 10. CDR3 sequence reads: CASSLVSSGSPGNEQFF. DNA of the CDR3: TGCGCCAGCAGCTTGGTGTCTAGCGGGAGTCCTGGGAATGAGCAGTTCTTC.

This clone was seen a single time. The chain employs TRBV24-1 and TRBJ2-5; the match to TRBD1 covers 10 bases. CDR1 is KGHDR, CDR2 SFDVKD, per germline. The CDR3 has 13 residues. V trimming: 5 bases; J trimming: 5 bases; junction bases outside the gene matches: 1. CDR3 bases: TGTGCCACCAGTGGACAGGGGGCTGAGACCCAGTACTTC. It codes for CATSGQGAETQYF.

The gene calls are TRBV4-1 and TRBJ1-2, with a possible D match to TRBD1 (6 bases). CDR1 is MGHRA and CDR2 is YSYEKL in the germline V gene. Trimming pared 1 base from V and 8 bases from J, leaving 11 bases between. The CDR3 has 13 residues. The CDR3 is CASSQAQGYGYTF. The CDR3 region has the DNA TGCGCCAGCAGCCAAGCCCAGGGGTACGGCTACACCTTC.

V and J are TRBV29-1 and TRBJ2-7, with a possible D match to TRBD2 (5 bases). The germline gives CDR1 SQVTM, CDR2 ANQGSEA. The CDR3 runs to 14 residues. The V gene lost 6 bases and the J gene lost 2 bases, with 17 bases spanning the gap. The CDR3 sequence: CSVADPGLTYEQYF. The CDR3 coding sequence is TGCAGCGTCGCGGACCCAGGACTGACCTACGAGCAGTACTTC.

The chain is built from TRBV5-6 and TRBJ2-2; D gene unclear. The germline CDR1 and CDR2 sequences are SGHDT and YYEEEE. The CDR3 is made up of 15 amino acids. V was shortened by 3 bases and J by 0 bases, with 9 bases between the two germline ends. The CDR3 DNA reads as TGTGCCAGCAGCTCCAGGTGGACGAACACCGGGGAGCTGTTTTTT. As protein: CASSSRWTNTGELFF.

This clone was picked up one time. The chain has TRBV20-1 and TRBJ1-2; 12 nucleotides match TRBD1. This CDR3 has 16 residues. Germline V CDR1 and CDR2: DFQATT, SNEGSKA (reference sequence). Trimming removed 3 bases from V and 4 bases from J; junction bases left unmatched: 9. CDR3 sequence (DNA): TGCAGTGCTAGTGGGGACAGGGGGCCGGTCGGCTATGGCTACACCTTC. Amino acids: CSASGDRGPVGYGYTF.

Only a few counts were recorded for this clone. The sample carries other DNA sequences with the same CDR3. The J gene is TRBJ1-1, the V gene TRBV30, with a weak D call TRBD1 (5 bases). CDR3 length: 13 amino acids. V was clipped by 1 base and J by 2 bases, with 8 bases between them. In germline, CDR1 is GTSNPN, CDR2 SVGIG (reference sequence). CDR3 in amino acids: CAWSGQLNTEAFF. CDR3 DNA: TGTGCCTGGAGTGGACAGTTAAACACTGAAGCTTTCTTT.

This clone was seen only a few times. The identical CDR3 is also encoded by other nucleotide sequences in the sample. The chain employs TRBV3-1 (or the pseudogene TRBV3-2) and TRBJ1-2; 7 bases line up with TRBD1. Per germline, CDR1 LGHDT and CDR2 YNNKEL (reference sequence). J gave up 8 bases and V 3 bases, and 6 bases lay outside the gene matches. CDR3 length: 13 amino acids. The CDR3 here is CASSQGQFGGYTF. DNA for the CDR3: TGTGCCAGCAGCCAGGGACAGTTCGGCGGCTACACCTTC.

This clone was seen once. The chain combines TRBV7-9 with TRBJ1-2, with a possible D match to TRBD1 (5 bases). This CDR3 region has 13 residues. The germline V and J ends were trimmed by 1 base and 8 bases, with 11 bases remaining between them. In germline, CDR1 is SEHNR, CDR2 FQNEAQ (reference sequence). The CDR3, as DNA: TGTGCCAGCAGCTTAGATCAGGGAGGGGGCTACACCTTC. Translated: CASSLDQGGGYTF.

The chain links TRBV7-3 to TRBJ1-2; the match to TRBD1 covers 9 bases. Germline V gene sequence: CDR1 SGHTA, CDR2 FQGTGA. The CDR3 is 15 amino acids. V gave up 2 bases and J gave up 6 bases; unmatched junction bases: 7. The CDR3 bases are TGTGCCAGCAGCTTATTGCCGGGGACAGGGAATGGCTACACCTTC. Translating gives CASSLLPGTGNGYTF. Drawing the rest from reference TRBV7-3 and TRBJ1-2, the complete variable domain is GAGVSQTPSNKVTEKGKYVELRCDPISGHTALYWYRQSLGQGPEFLIYFQGTGAADDSGLPNDRFFAVRPEGSVSTLKIQRTERGDSAVYLCASSLLPGTGNGYTFGSGTRLTVV.

This sequence joins TRBV5-1 and TRBJ2-7; 7 bases line up with TRBD1. V gave up 4 bases and J gave up 1 base; unmatched junction bases: 5. Per germline, CDR1 SGHRS and CDR2 YFSETQ. This CDR3 has 14 residues. The CDR3 protein is CASSIRDRSYEQYF. In nucleotides, the CDR3 is TGCGCCAGCAGCATCCGGGACAGATCCTACGAGCAGTACTTC.

This chain uses TRBV7-6 with TRBJ1-1; no reliable D call. The germline gives CDR1 SGHVS, CDR2 FNYEAQ. The germline V and J ends were trimmed by 5 bases and 0 bases, with 13 bases remaining between them. The CDR3 is 15 amino acids. In DNA, the CDR3 is TGTGCCAGCAGCCAAAACCGCGGGGTGAACACTGAAGCTTTCTTT. Its protein product is CASSQNRGVNTEAFF.

The chain links TRBV18 to TRBJ1-2, with TRBD1 matching over 12 bases. Germline assignment: CDR1 KGHSH and CDR2 LQKENI. This CDR3 has 15 amino acids. The trim removed 1 base at V and 8 bases at J, leaving 5 bases unmatched. The CDR3 region has the DNA TGTGCCAGCTCACCACAGGGGACAGGGGGCGGAGGCTACACCTTC. It is translated as CASSPQGTGGGGYTF.

The chain carries TRBV7-6 and TRBJ1-1; 7 positions match TRBD1. Germline loops: CDR1 SGHVS, CDR2 FNYEAQ. Trimming removed 3 bases from V and 5 bases from J; junction bases left unmatched: 6. The CDR3 length is 14 residues. The CDR3 sequence is CASSLDRRGTEAFF. CDR3 in DNA: TGTGCCAGCAGCTTGGACAGGAGGGGAACTGAAGCTTTCTTT.

V and J are TRBV2 and TRBJ2-5; 11 nucleotides align to TRBD2. The length of the CDR3 is 17 residues. Germline V gene sequence: CDR1 SNHLY, CDR2 FYNNEI. Trimming removed 3 bases from V and 4 bases from J; junction bases left unmatched: 10. The CDR3 spells CASSDLPLAGGAETQYF. The CDR3 nucleotides are TGTGCCAGCAGTGACCTACCCCTAGCGGGGGGCGCAGAGACCCAGTACTTC.

The gene calls are TRBV9 and TRBJ1-1; the D gene is possibly TRBD1 (5 bases). The CDR3 runs 18 residues. V lost 3 bases, J lost 5 bases, and 26 bases lay in between. CDR1 is SGDLS, CDR2 YYNGEE, per germline. The CDR3 loop is CASSALPTATVVWTEAFF. CDR3 in DNA: TGTGCCAGCAGCGCGTTACCGACAGCCACGGTCGTGTGGACTGAAGCTTTCTTT.

As regards this clone: An end of the junction does not agree with germline; a read error may underlie this. The chain uses TRBV24-1 and TRBJ2-1; no firm D call. This CDR3 has 12 amino acids. CDR1 is KGHDR and CDR2 is SFDVKD in the germline V gene. Written as DNA, the CDR3 is TGTGCCACCAGTGGGATGAGACACACACTTATCTTC. It codes for CATSGMRHTLIF.

This chain connects TRBV2 to TRBJ1-2; TRBD1 aligns across 9 bases. Germline lookup yields CDR1 SNHLY and CDR2 FYNNEI. Trimming cost V 8 bases and J 7 bases; bases outside gene matches: 8. The CDR3 totals 13 residues. The CDR3 coding sequence is TGTGCCAGCCAGATACAGGGGGCGTCTGGCTACACCTTC. Translation gives CASQIQGASGYTF.

This rearrangement joins TRBV3-1 (or the pseudogene TRBV3-2) to TRBJ2-1; D is undetermined. The V and J ends lost 0 bases and 10 bases respectively, with 13 bases between them. The germline V gene has CDR1 LGHDT and CDR2 YNNKEL (reference sequence). The CDR3 runs 14 residues. The CDR3 region is CASSQDRSLQEQFF. The CDR3 DNA is TGTGCCAGCAGCCAAGATCGTTCTCTGCAGGAGCAGTTCTTC.

The chain has TRBV5-8 and TRBJ2-5; 8 nucleotides match TRBD2. This CDR3 has 17 amino acids. V shed 1 base, J shed 1 base, and the junction held 9 bases outside the gene matches. Germline V gives CDR1 SGHTS, CDR2 YDEGEE. CDR3 sequence (DNA): TGTGCCAGCAGCTTGCGGGGGGGGCGTGGAGGCCAAGAGACCCAGTACTTC. This translates into CASSLRGGRGGQETQYF.

The chain combines TRBV5-4 with TRBJ1-1; 8 bases map to TRBD1. The CDR3 length is 15 residues. The V gene end was trimmed by 2 bases and the J gene end by 1 base; junction bases not matched to a gene: 4. Germline V gives CDR1 SGHNT, CDR2 YYREEE (reference sequence). For the CDR3, the DNA is TGTGCCAGCAGCTTCTCGGACAGGGCGAACACTGAAGCTTTCTTT. As protein: CASSFSDRANTEAFF. Combining the CDR3 with reference TRBV5-4 and TRBJ1-1 gives the whole variable domain ETGVTQSPTHLIKTRGQQVTLRCSSQSGHNTVSWYQQALGQGPQFIFQYYREEENGRGNFPPRFSGLQFPNYSSELNVNALELDDSALYLCASSFSDRANTEAFFGQGTRLTVV.

The CDR3 DNA sequence: TGCGCCAGCACGGTCGGGATTCCTGGAGATAGCAATCAGCCCCAGCATTTT. Protein product: CASTVGIPGDSNQPQHF. This chain connects TRBV10-2 to TRBJ1-5; D unresolved. Germline V gene data show CDR1 as WSHSY and CDR2 as SAAADI. The CDR3 runs to 17 residues. V shed 7 bases and J shed 0 bases, with 19 bases lying between them.

V usage is TRBV24-1 and J usage is TRBJ2-3; tentative D call: TRBD1 (5 bases). Germline V gene sequence: CDR1 KGHDR, CDR2 SFDVKD. The length of the CDR3 is 16 residues. Trimming stripped 9 bases from V and 1 base from J, with 19 bases between. CDR3 residues: CATDSLGCGGTDTQYF. The CDR3 DNA reads as TGTGCCACCGACAGCTTGGGCTGTGGTGGCACAGATACGCAGTATTTT.

This chain connects TRBV19 to TRBJ2-5; 9 bases align to TRBD2. CDR1 and CDR2 (germline): LNHDA, SQIVND (reference sequence). The length of the CDR3 is 15 residues. V lost 3 bases to trimming and J lost 3 bases; unmatched junction nucleotides: 5. The CDR3, as DNA: TGTGCCAGTAGTATCCTGGGCGGGGGGGAAGAGACCCAGTACTTC. It encodes CASSILGGGEETQYF.

The rearrangement joins TRBV29-1 to TRBJ2-7; the D is unclear. The germline gives CDR1 SQVTM, CDR2 ANQGSEA. The CDR3 loop spans 13 amino acids. V lost 6 bases and J 0 bases, leaving 12 bases between the germline ends. CDR3 in amino acids: CSVTPGPSYEQYF. CDR3 coding DNA: TGCAGCGTGACCCCGGGTCCCTCCTACGAGCAGTACTTC.

The rearrangement uses TRBV6-2 or TRBV6-3 and TRBJ2-5; TRBD2 might be the D (5 bases). CDR3 length: 14 amino acids. V dropped 4 bases and J dropped 2 bases, with 11 bases sitting between them. Per germline, CDR1 MNHEY and CDR2 SVGEGT. The CDR3 loop is CASSSPAVQETQYF. The CDR3 DNA follows: TGTGCCAGCAGTTCCCCAGCGGTACAAGAGACCCAGTACTTC.

V and J are TRBV10-2 and TRBJ1-5, with D tentatively TRBD1 (5 bases). Germline values: CDR1 WSHSY, CDR2 SAAADI. The CDR3 has 15 residues. V lost 4 bases and J 9 bases, leaving 19 bases between the germline ends. The CDR3 bases are TGCGCCAGCAGTGTTGGTGGGGGAGGTATGTTGCCCCAGCATTTT. Its protein is CASSVGGGGMLPQHF.

This chain uses TRBV7-9 with TRBJ1-2; D remains ambiguous. The CDR3 is 12 residues long. Germline assignment: CDR1 SEHNR and CDR2 FQNEAQ (reference sequence). The V end was cut by 2 bases, the J end by 3 bases, with 4 bases between. CDR3 sequence: CASSLTDYGYTF. For the CDR3, the DNA is TGTGCCAGCAGCTTAACTGACTATGGCTACACCTTC.

This chain links TRBV2 with TRBJ1-2, with 9 positions matching TRBD1. The CDR3 totals 12 residues. From germline, CDR1 is SNHLY and CDR2 FYNNEI. V lost 8 bases, J lost 4 bases, and 2 bases stayed unmatched. CDR3 sequence: CASGGQGYGYTF. CDR3 in DNA: TGTGCCAGCGGGGGACAGGGCTATGGCTACACCTTC.

This clone was picked up one time. V usage is TRBV6-1 and J usage is TRBJ2-3, with a possible D match to TRBD1 (7 bases). CDR1 MNHNS and CDR2 SASEGT come from the germline V gene. This CDR3 contains 16 residues. The germline V and J ends were trimmed by 0 bases and 5 bases, with 15 bases remaining between them. CDR3 region: CASSEATGRKIDTQYF. DNA of the CDR3: TGTGCCAGCAGTGAAGCGACAGGGAGGAAAATAGATACGCAGTATTTT.